Presented here are 24 T cell receptor beta chains from one specimen sequenced in a study of vaccination and CD4 T cells after COVID-19. These TCRs' antigens remain unknown. Treatment specified: roughly 10-day PBMC culture with coronavirus spike peptide pools or control peptides (ViraFEST assay). Sequence data for DNA of cultured CD4+ T cells were generated by the Oncomine TCR Beta short-read assay. TCRdb ran MiXCR on the PCR reads and lists one entry per CDR3 protein. The repertoire holds under 13,000 distinct CDR3 sequences, with 25% as singletons. The input for sequencing was CD4+ T cells from blood, cultured in vitro, taken after SARS-CoV-2 vaccination. The receptors were gathered from a human donor who had recovered from COVID-19.

This clonotype qualifies as medium-sized. This rearrangement joins TRBV28 to TRBJ2-5, with D unresolved. The CDR3 consists of 13 residues. CDR1 is MDHEN, CDR2 SYDVKM, per germline. V shed 3 bases and J shed 5 bases, with 10 bases lying between them. CDR3 DNA: TGTGCCAGCAGTTTCGGCAGTTACGAGACCCAGTACTTC. Translated, it gives CASSFGSYETQYF.

This clonotype was observed a handful of times. The gene calls are TRBV28 and TRBJ2-5; 10 bases agree with TRBD1. Germline assignment: CDR1 MDHEN and CDR2 SYDVKM. CDR3 length equals 16 residues. V lost 8 bases to trimming and J lost 1 base; unmatched junction nucleotides: 10. The CDR3 region is CASGDRGRGTQETQYF. CDR3 sequence (DNA): TGTGCCAGCGGAGACAGGGGGCGCGGAACCCAAGAGACCCAGTACTTC.

This clonotype appeared a few times. As DNA, the CDR3 is TGTGCCATCAGTGAGTCGTCAGGGGGTGAGGATGGCTACACCTTC. Protein product: CAISESSGGEDGYTF. V and J are TRBV10-3 and TRBJ1-2; 7 bases map to TRBD1. Trimming cost V 0 bases and J 6 bases; bases outside gene matches: 7. This CDR3 is built from 15 residues. Per germline, CDR1 ENHRY and CDR2 SYGVKD.

This clonotype has a single count. The CDR3 reads CASSIGGGLSGNTIYF. The CDR3 DNA is TGTGCCAGCAGCATTGGAGGGGGGCTCTCTGGAAACACCATATATTTT. This chain joins TRBV7-2 and TRBJ1-3, with a possible D match to TRBD1 (6 bases). Germline assignment: CDR1 SGHTA and CDR2 FQGNSA. V lost 5 bases and J lost 0, with 14 bases in between. CDR3 size: 16 residues.

The chain recombines TRBV6-5 with TRBJ2-7; D not resolved. The CDR3 covers 14 residues. The V gene lost 0 bases and the J gene lost 3 bases, with 9 bases spanning the gap. Germline CDR1 and CDR2: MNHEY and SVGAGI. As DNA, the CDR3 is TGTGCCAGCAGTTACTCTGGGGAAATCTACGAGCAGTACTTC. This codes for CASSYSGEIYEQYF.

The genes are TRBV2 and TRBJ2-7, with 9 bases lining up with TRBD2. J gave up 4 bases and V 6 bases, and 10 bases lay outside the gene matches. This CDR3 comprises 15 residues. CDR1 is SNHLY, CDR2 FYNNEI, per germline. The chain's CDR3 is CASRLASGTEYEQYF. In DNA form, the CDR3 reads TGTGCCAGCAGACTAGCTAGCGGGACGGAGTACGAGCAGTACTTC.

V gene TRBV24-1 combines with J gene TRBJ2-3; D possibly corresponds to TRBD1 (6 bases). This CDR3 is built from 14 residues. Germline CDR1 and CDR2: KGHDR and SFDVKD. With 7 bases removed from V and 2 bases from J, the gap between germline ends came to 12 bases. CDR3 protein: CATRQGLDTDTQYF. CDR3 coding DNA: TGTGCCACCAGACAGGGTCTCGACACAGATACGCAGTATTTT.

This clonotype has a handful of counts. This chain joins TRBV28 and TRBJ2-7; D is unresolved. CDR1 and CDR2 (germline): MDHEN, SYDVKM. This CDR3 is 13 amino acids long. Deletions cut 4 bases from V and 3 bases from J, with 10 bases between. This CDR3 is CASSSPGIYEQYF. CDR3 bases: TGTGCCAGCAGTTCGCCAGGAATCTACGAGCAGTACTTC.

This clonotype was counted between two and nine times. This rearrangement joins TRBV27 to TRBJ1-1; unclear D gene. CDR1 and CDR2 from the germline V gene are MNHEY and SMNVEV (reference sequence). The CDR3 covers 13 residues. With 3 bases removed from V and 3 bases from J, the gap between germline ends came to 8 bases. CDR3 DNA: TGTGCCAGCAGTTTGACGGGGTACACTGAAGCTTTCTTT. This codes for CASSLTGYTEAFF.

The rearrangement uses TRBV6-2 or TRBV6-3 and TRBJ2-7; 8 bases match TRBD1. The CDR3 spans 11 residues. Trimming cost V 6 bases and J 6 bases; bases outside gene matches: 1. Germline-derived CDR1 and CDR2 are MNHEY and SVGEGT. The CDR3 nucleotides are TGTGCCAGCAGCCAGGGGGCCGAGCAGTACTTC. Its protein is CASSQGAEQYF.

This clonotype was found a few times. The chain uses TRBV7-2 and TRBJ1-2; D is possibly TRBD1 (5 bases). Trimming left V 0 bases short and J 0 bases short, with 8 bases between. Germline CDR1 is SGHTA and CDR2 is FQGNSA. The CDR3 contains 15 residues. CDR3 amino acids: CASSLAGDPNYGYTF. The DNA of the CDR3 is TGTGCCAGCAGCTTAGCAGGGGACCCTAACTATGGCTACACCTTC.

Comments on this clonotype: It may be a read error: a sequence one base away is much more abundant. The chain couples TRBV7-9 to TRBJ2-7, with D hard to call. Germline-derived CDR1 and CDR2 are SEHNR and FQNEAQ (reference sequence). Trimming removed 10 bases from V and 1 base from J, with 17 bases in between. This CDR3 region has 14 residues. For the CDR3, the DNA is TGTGCCACCTCTCTCTCCCAAGTGTCCTACGAGCAGTACTTC. Protein sequence: CATSLSQVSYEQYF.

In this sample, this clonotype is medium-sized. V is TRBV20-1 and J is TRBJ2-3, with 9 bases identical to TRBD2. V was pared by 6 bases and J by 0 bases, with 7 bases of the junction left unmatched. The germline V gene encodes CDR1 DFQATT and CDR2 SNEGSKA (reference sequence). There are 15 residues in the CDR3. Written as DNA, the CDR3 is TGCAGTGCCAAACGAGCGGGAGGTAGCACAGATACGCAGTATTTT. This codes for CSAKRAGGSTDTQYF.

This clonotype was detected a few times. The gene calls are TRBV6-1 and TRBJ1-5; D is uncertain. V was pared by 9 bases and J by 12 bases, with 15 bases between. Germline CDR1 and CDR2: MNHNS and SASEGT. This CDR3 has 11 residues. CDR3 region: CARKYGYHQHF. In DNA form, the CDR3 reads TGTGCCAGGAAATACGGGTATCACCAGCATTTT.

The chain employs TRBV14 and TRBJ2-7, with D unclear. The CDR3 contains 13 residues. Trimming pared 0 bases from V and 4 bases from J, leaving 7 bases between. Germline CDR1 and CDR2: SGHDN and FVKESK. The CDR3 nucleotides read TGTGCCAGCAGCCAAGAATTGAGATACGAGCAGTACTTC. Protein: CASSQELRYEQYF.

The chain joins TRBV7-9 to TRBJ1-5; 9 nucleotides align to TRBD1. There are 17 residues in the CDR3. V was pared by 0 bases and J by 6 bases, with 9 bases of the junction left unmatched. Germline assignment: CDR1 SEHNR and CDR2 FQNEAQ (reference sequence). As DNA, the CDR3 is TGTGCCAGCAGCTTAGCTTCCGGGACAGGGTTGGGTCAGCCCCAGCATTTT. It yields the protein CASSLASGTGLGQPQHF.

This clonotype occurred a few times. The chain employs TRBV20-1 and TRBJ1-5; no clear D gene. V dropped 3 bases and J dropped 4 bases, with 10 bases sitting between them. CDR3 length: 13 residues. The germline V gene has CDR1 DFQATT and CDR2 SNEGSKA (reference sequence). CDR3 amino acids: CSASRQQNQPQHF. The CDR3 DNA follows: TGCAGTGCTAGTCGGCAACAAAATCAGCCCCAGCATTTT.

The chain links TRBV5-1 to TRBJ2-7; TRBD1 aligns across 7 bases. The ends lost 4 bases at V and 2 bases at J; junction bases unmatched: 3. This CDR3 comprises 13 residues. In germline, CDR1 is SGHRS, CDR2 YFSETQ. CDR3 DNA: TGCGCCAGCAGCACGACAGGGACCTACGAGCAGTACTTC. Its protein product is CASSTTGTYEQYF.

This clonotype was detected a few times. The chain is built from TRBV6-5 and TRBJ1-5; the D is unclear. The V and J ends lost 0 bases and 6 bases respectively, with 6 bases between them. This CDR3 contains 13 residues. Germline CDR1 reads MNHEY; CDR2 reads SVGAGI. CDR3 protein: CASSYSRAQPQHF. Here the CDR3 DNA reads TGTGCCAGCAGTTACTCGAGGGCTCAGCCCCAGCATTTT.

This clonotype was seen a few times. The chain couples TRBV6-1 to TRBJ1-2; D is ambiguous. The CDR3 covers 16 residues. The germline CDR1 and CDR2 sequences are MNHNS and SASEGT. The ends were cut back, 7 bases at V and 4 bases at J, with 22 bases in the middle. The CDR3 bases are TGTGCCAGCACAGAAGATTCATTAGGCAGGAGCTATGGCTACACCTTC. It encodes CASTEDSLGRSYGYTF.

The chain uses TRBV28 and TRBJ1-3; weak D call: TRBD1 (5 bases). This CDR3 has 15 amino acids. The V gene's germline CDR1 is MDHEN and CDR2 SYDVKM. Trimming stripped 7 bases from V and 0 bases from J, with 13 bases between. Written as DNA, the CDR3 is TGTGCCAGCACCAGGGACGGGACCTCTGGAAACACCATATATTTT. Encoded protein: CASTRDGTSGNTIYF.

V is TRBV9 and J is TRBJ2-7, with 8 nucleotides matching TRBD1. Germline V gene lookup returns CDR1 SGDLS and CDR2 YYNGEE. With V trimmed by 4 bases and J by 3 bases, 9 bases remained unmatched. CDR3 length: 15 amino acids. CDR3 amino acids: CASSRSGQEDYEQYF. CDR3 bases: TGTGCCAGCAGCAGGTCGGGACAGGAGGACTACGAGCAGTACTTC. The complete variable domain, with remaining parts taken from reference TRBV9 and TRBJ2-7, reads DSGVTQTPKHLITATGQRVTLRCSPRSGDLSVYWYQQSLDQGLQFLIQYYNGEERAKGNILERFSAQQFPDLHSELNLSSLELGDSALYFCASSRSGQEDYEQYFGPGTRLTVT.

The chain recombines TRBV28 with TRBJ1-5, with D tentatively TRBD1 (5 bases). V was cut by 8 bases and J by 6 bases, with 23 bases left in between. Germline CDR1 is MDHEN and CDR2 is SYDVKM. The CDR3 loop spans 16 amino acids. The CDR3 sequence: CASRPTPGRISQPQHF. Written as DNA, the CDR3 is TGTGCCAGCCGCCCGACACCGGGACGTATAAGTCAGCCCCAGCATTTT.

This sequence joins TRBV7-6 and TRBJ2-7, with TRBD2 identical over 12 bases. Trimming removed 1 base from V and 0 bases from J; junction bases left unmatched: 4. The germline gives CDR1 SGHVS, CDR2 FNYEAQ. This CDR3 comprises 17 residues. The CDR3 loop is CASSLVSSGGASYEQYF. The CDR3 bases are TGTGCCAGCAGCTTAGTCTCTAGCGGGGGGGCCTCCTACGAGCAGTACTTC.